The clone carrying this TCR beta chain was seen only once. Its antigen is undetermined. Per germline, CDR1 LNHDA and CDR2 SQIVND (reference sequence). This CDR3 has 12 amino acids. The V and J ends lost 7 bases and 3 bases respectively, with 10 bases between them. The data are from a study of T cell responses to AZD1222 COVID-19 vaccine. The study, taken as a whole, reports: Reportedly, nearly half of unique spike TCRs recognized epitopes outside B.1.351/B.1.1.7 mutations. Only six or seven AZD1222 recipients were seropositive at baseline.

Repertoires were generated with immunoSEQ multiplex PCR, while TCRdb's copy carries only in-frame clones and drops some. The data contain about 140,000 clones, around nine tenths of them seen just once; the ten biggest clones take up more than 3%. This sequence originates from an adult who received the AZD1222 COVID-19 vaccine. This chain connects TRBV19 to TRBJ2-7; D not certain. The sequencing here drew on peripheral blood, taken 28 days after the second AZD1222 dose. CDR3 coding DNA: TGTGCCAGTACCATGGACGGCTACGAGCAGTACTTC. Translation gives CASTMDGYEQYF.